This T cell receptor (beta chain) was captured in a study of diagnostic markers for celiac disease. CDR3 length equals 17 residues. Germline values: CDR1 SGHTS, CDR2 YDEGEE. Following a re-call of the reads, TCRdb has one entry per CDR3 protein and lacks DNA. The sample includes about 2,000 distinct CDR3 sequences. The chain joins TRBV5-8 to TRBJ2-2; the TCRdb D gene call, TRBD1, has no DNA to confirm it. The origin of this receptor is a human donor. This table probably holds off-target reads from a library built for another chain. Specimen: either unsorted cells or a sorted T cell fraction (not recorded which). Here the CDR3 reads CASSRPREGVRTGELFF. The variable domain in full, with the rest retrieved from reference TRBV5-8 and TRBJ2-2, is EAGVTQSPTHLIKTRGQQATLRCSPISGHTSVYWYQQALGLGLQFLLWYDEGEERNRGNFPPRFSGRQFPNYSSELNVNALELEDSALYLCASSRPREGVRTGELFFGEGSRLTVL.